This T cell receptor (beta chain) was profiled in a study of graft-versus-host responses after intestinal transplantation. The CDR3 contains 17 residues. In germline, CDR1 is SGHRS, CDR2 YFSETQ. V shed 4 bases, J shed 1 base, and the junction held 4 bases outside the gene matches. Profiled with immunoSEQ multiplex PCR; TCRdb holds only in-frame clones, not every one. The data show roughly 51,000 clones, around 92% seen once. Concerning this clone: Its antigen is still unknown.

The chain links TRBV5-1 to TRBJ2-3; the match to TRBD2 covers 15 bases. This receptor was obtained from a human donor who was the organ donor for an intestinal transplant. The sample in question was unstimulated CD4+ T cells sorted from spleen or lymph node cells, obtained before transplant. CDR3: CASSLGLAGGGTDTQYF. Here the CDR3 DNA reads TGCGCCAGCAGCCTAGGACTAGCGGGAGGGGGCACAGATACGCAGTATTTT. Using reference TRBV5-1 and TRBJ2-3 for the parts outside the CDR3, the full variable domain is KAGVTQTPRYLIKTRGQQVTLSCSPISGHRSVSWYQQTPGQGLQFLFEYFSETQRNKGNFPGRFSGRQFSNSRSEMNVSTLELGDSALYLCASSLGLAGGGTDTQYFGPGTRLTVL.